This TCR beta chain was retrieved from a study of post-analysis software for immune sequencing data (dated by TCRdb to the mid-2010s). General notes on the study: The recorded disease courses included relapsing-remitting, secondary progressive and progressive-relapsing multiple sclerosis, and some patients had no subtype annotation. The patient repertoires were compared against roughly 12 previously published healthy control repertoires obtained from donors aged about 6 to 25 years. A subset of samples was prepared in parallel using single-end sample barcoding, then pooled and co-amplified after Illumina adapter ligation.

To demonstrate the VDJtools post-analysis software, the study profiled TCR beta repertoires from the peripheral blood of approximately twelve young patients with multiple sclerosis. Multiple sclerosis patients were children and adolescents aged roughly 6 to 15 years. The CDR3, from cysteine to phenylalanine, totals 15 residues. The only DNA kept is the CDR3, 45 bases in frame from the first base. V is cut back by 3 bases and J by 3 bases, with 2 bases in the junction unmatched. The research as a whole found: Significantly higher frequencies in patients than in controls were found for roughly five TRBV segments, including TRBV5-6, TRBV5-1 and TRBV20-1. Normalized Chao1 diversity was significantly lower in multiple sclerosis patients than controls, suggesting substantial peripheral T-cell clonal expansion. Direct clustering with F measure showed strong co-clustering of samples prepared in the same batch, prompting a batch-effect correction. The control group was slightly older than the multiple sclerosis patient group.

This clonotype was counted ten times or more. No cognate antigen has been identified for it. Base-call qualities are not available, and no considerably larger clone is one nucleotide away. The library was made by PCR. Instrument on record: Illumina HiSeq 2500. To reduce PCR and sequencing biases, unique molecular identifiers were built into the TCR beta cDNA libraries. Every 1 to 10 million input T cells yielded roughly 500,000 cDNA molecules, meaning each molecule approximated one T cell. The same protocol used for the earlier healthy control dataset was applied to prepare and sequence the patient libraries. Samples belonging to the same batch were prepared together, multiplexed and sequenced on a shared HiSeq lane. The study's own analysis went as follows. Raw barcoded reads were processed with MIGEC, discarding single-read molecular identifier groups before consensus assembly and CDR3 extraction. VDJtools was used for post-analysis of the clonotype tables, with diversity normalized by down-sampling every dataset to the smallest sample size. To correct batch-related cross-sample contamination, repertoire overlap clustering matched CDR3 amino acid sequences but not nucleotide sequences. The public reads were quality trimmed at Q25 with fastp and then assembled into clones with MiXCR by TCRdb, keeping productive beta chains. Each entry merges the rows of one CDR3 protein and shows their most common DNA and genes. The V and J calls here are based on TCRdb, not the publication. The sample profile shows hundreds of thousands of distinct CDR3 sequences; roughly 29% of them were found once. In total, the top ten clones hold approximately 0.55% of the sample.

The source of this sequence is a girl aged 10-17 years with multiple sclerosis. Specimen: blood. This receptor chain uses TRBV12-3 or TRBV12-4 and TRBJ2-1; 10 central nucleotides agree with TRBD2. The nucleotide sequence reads TGTGCCAGCAGTTTGGCTAGCGGGAGCTACAATGAGCAGTTCTTC. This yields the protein CASSLASGSYNEQFF.